This TCR beta chain was found in a study of blood T cell repertoires in COVID-19. Study summary: Some COVID-19 samples were acute and others convalescent; all came from the United States, Italy and Spain. T cells, B-cell-depleted T cells, or PBMCs provided the cDNA or gDNA that served as material.

This CDR3 contains 17 residues. The V gene's germline CDR1 is LGHDT and CDR2 YNNKEL (reference sequence). The V segment lost 3 bases and the J segment 1 base; nucleotides outside the gene matches: 6. Only in-frame clones appear in the TCRdb table, and some are missing; sequencing was by immunoSEQ multiplex PCR. The table includes 95,000 to 150,000 clones, about 81% detected once. This TCR was sampled from a man between 25 and 39 years old with COVID-19, enrolled during active disease. The sample comprised peripheral blood. The chain combines TRBV3-1 (or the pseudogene TRBV3-2) with TRBJ1-3, with 10 nucleotides matching TRBD1. CDR3 in amino acids: CASSHHLGQGSGNTIYF. CDR3 in DNA: TGTGCCAGCAGCCACCACCTGGGACAGGGGTCTGGAAACACCATATATTTT.